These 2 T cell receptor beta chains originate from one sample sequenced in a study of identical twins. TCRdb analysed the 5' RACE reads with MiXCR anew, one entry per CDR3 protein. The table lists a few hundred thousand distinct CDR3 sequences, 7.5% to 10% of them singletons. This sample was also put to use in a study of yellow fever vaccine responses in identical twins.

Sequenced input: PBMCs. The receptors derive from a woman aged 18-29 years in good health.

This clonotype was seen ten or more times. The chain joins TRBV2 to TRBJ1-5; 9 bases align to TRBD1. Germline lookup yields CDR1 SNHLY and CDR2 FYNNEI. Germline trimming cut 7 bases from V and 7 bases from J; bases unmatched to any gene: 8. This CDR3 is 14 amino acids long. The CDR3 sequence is CASTRTGDVQPQHF. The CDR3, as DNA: TGTGCCAGCACTCGGACAGGGGATGTCCAGCCCCAGCATTTT.

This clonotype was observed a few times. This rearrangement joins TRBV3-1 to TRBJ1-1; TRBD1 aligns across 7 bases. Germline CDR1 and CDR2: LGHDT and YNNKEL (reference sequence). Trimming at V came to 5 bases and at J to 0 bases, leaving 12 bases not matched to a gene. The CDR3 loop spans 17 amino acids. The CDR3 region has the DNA TGTGCCAGCAGCTGGGGACAGCGCCCCGAAATGAACACTGAAGCTTTCTTT. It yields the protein CASSWGQRPEMNTEAFF.